This T cell receptor beta chain was identified in a study of blood T cell repertoires in COVID-19. In its sample, this clone was seen once. V lost 1 base and J lost 1, with 10 bases in between. CDR1 is SGHVS, CDR2 FQNEAQ, per germline. This CDR3 region has 16 residues. Assay: immunoSEQ multiplex PCR; the TCRdb copy retains only in-frame clones and omits some. The sample consists of about 200,000 clones, about 88% of them appearing once. The sample taken for sequencing was peripheral blood. The J gene is TRBJ2-2, the V gene TRBV7-8; maybe TRBD1 (6 bases). The receptor was derived from a man between 60 and 75 years old with acute or convalescent COVID-19. DNA of the CDR3: TGTGCCAGCAGCTTAGAACAGGGCAAGAACACCGGGGAGCTGTTTTTT. Translation gives CASSLEQGKNTGELFF. The full variable domain, with the rest looked up from reference TRBV7-8 and TRBJ2-2, is GAGVSQSPRYKVAKRGQDVALRCDPISGHVSLFWYQQALGQGPEFLTYFQNEAQLDKSGLPSDRFFAERPEGSVSTLKIQRTQQEDSAVYLCASSLEQGKNTGELFFGEGSRLTVL.